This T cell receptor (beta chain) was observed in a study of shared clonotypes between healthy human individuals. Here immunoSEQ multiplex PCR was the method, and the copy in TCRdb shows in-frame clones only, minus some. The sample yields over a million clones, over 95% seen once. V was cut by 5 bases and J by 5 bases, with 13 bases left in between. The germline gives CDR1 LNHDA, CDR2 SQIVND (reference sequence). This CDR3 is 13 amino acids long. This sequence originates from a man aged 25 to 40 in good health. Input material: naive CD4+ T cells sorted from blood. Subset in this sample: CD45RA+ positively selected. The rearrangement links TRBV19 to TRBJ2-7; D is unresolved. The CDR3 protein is CASSVGNGHEQYF. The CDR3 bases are TGTGCCAGTAGTGTGGGCAACGGCCACGAGCAGTACTTC.